This T cell receptor (beta chain) was sequenced in a study of identical twins. Unique molecular identifiers were in the cDNA, with template-switch universal primer binding. TCRdb reanalysed the 5' RACE reads using MiXCR and keeps one entry per CDR3 protein. The table records 1,800,000 or so distinct CDR3 sequences, around 29% of them present only once. CDR1 is SGHVS and CDR2 is FQNEAQ in the germline V gene. This CDR3 is 16 amino acids long. Trimming stripped 2 bases from V and 5 bases from J, with 17 bases between. The table lists this clonotype with a few counts. The chain recombines TRBV7-8 with TRBJ2-3, with D hard to call. This clonotype originated in a newborn girl in good health. The material sequenced was cord blood. The CDR3 loop reads CASSLSRVLVRDTQYF. In DNA, the CDR3 is TGTGCCAGCAGCTTATCCCGCGTCCTCGTGAGAGATACGCAGTATTTT.